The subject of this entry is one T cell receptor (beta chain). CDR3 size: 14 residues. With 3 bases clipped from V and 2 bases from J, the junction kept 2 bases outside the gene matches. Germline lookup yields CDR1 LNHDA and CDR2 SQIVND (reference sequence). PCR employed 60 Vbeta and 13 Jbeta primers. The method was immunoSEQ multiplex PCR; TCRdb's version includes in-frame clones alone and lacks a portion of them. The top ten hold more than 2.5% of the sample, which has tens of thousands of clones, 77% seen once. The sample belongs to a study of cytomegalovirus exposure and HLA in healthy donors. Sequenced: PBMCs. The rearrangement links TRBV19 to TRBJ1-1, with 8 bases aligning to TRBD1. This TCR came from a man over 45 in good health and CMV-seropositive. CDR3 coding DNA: TGTGCCAGTAGTATTCAGGGGGCCAACACTGAAGCTTTCTTT. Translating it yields CASSIQGANTEAFF.